Listed below are T cell receptor beta chains from one sample, sequenced in a study of blood T cell repertoires in COVID-19. Repertoires were generated with immunoSEQ multiplex PCR, while TCRdb's copy carries only in-frame clones and drops some. The sample holds 83,000 or so clones, roughly 71% seen once. Input material: peripheral blood. The receptors derive from an elderly woman with acute or convalescent COVID-19. Both conserved end residues are part of each CDR3. D genes are given only for firm matches. The size entry is marked missing in some rows and otherwise reads once, few, many or a size class.

clone_size | cdr3_length | j_call | v_call | d_call | cdr3_nt | cdr3_aa
NA | 17 | TRBJ2-7 | TRBV6-6 | TRBD2 | TGTGCCAGCAGTCGATCCTTTAGCGGGACCCACGACTACGAGCAGTACTTC | CASSRSFSGTHDYEQYF
NA | 16 | TRBJ1-1 | TRBV20-1 | TRBD1 | TGCAGTGCTAGTCGGGGCGGGTTACAGGGGCACCGTCGAGCTTTCTTT | CSASRGGLQGHRRAFF
few | 15 | TRBJ2-5 | TRBV24-1 | TRBD1 | TGTGCCACCAGTGAAGCACAGGGGGGCTGGGAGACCCAGTACTTC | CATSEAQGGWETQYF
NA | 14 | TRBJ1-1 | TRBV13 | NA | TGTGCCAGCAGCAACCCGGACAGTGGCACTGAAGCTTTCTTT | CASSNPDSGTEAFF
NA | 14 | TRBJ1-1 | TRBV23-1 | TRBD1 | TGCGCCAGCACCACTACAGGGGGGAACACTGAAGCTTTCTTT | CASTTTGGNTEAFF
NA | 17 | TRBJ2-1 | TRBV27 | NA | TGTGCCAGCAGCCCTACTCCCGGGAAAAGCTCCTACAATGAGCAGTTCTTC | CASSPTPGKSSYNEQFF
NA | 13 | TRBJ2-5 | TRBV9 | TRBD2 | TGTGCCAGCAGTACGGGAGGAGGAGAGACCCAGTACTTC | CASSTGGGETQYF
once | 15 | TRBJ1-4 | TRBV4-2 | NA | TGTGCCAGCAGCCAAGAGCATGGCTTCAATGAAAAACTGTTTTTT | CASSQEHGFNEKLFF
few | 15 | TRBJ2-1 | TRBV7-8 | TRBD1 | TGTGCCAGCAGCCTACAGGGGGTAGTCTACAATGAGCAGTTCTTC | CASSLQGVVYNEQFF
NA | 14 | TRBJ1-3 | TRBV6-2/TRBV6-3 | NA | TGTGCCAGCAGTTCGGAGTACTCTGGAAACACCATATATTTT | CASSSEYSGNTIYF
NA | 17 | TRBJ2-2 | TRBV11-2 | NA | TGTGCCAGCAGGCCTGGAGACTGGCGGGTAAACACCGGGGAGCTGTTTTTT | CASRPGDWRVNTGELFF
NA | 16 | TRBJ2-2 | TRBV7-2 | NA | TGTGCCAGCAGCTTAGCGGGACTGATAAACACCGGGGAGCTGTTTTTT | CASSLAGLINTGELFF
NA | 15 | TRBJ2-3 | TRBV13 | TRBD2 | TGTGCCAGCAGCCGCACTAGCGGGCTCACAGATACGCAGTATTTT | CASSRTSGLTDTQYF
NA | 15 | TRBJ2-5 | TRBV9 | TRBD2 | TGTGCCAGCAGCCCGGGAGGACACCTACAAGAGACCCAGTACTTC | CASSPGGHLQETQYF
once | 19 | TRBJ2-7 | TRBV7-2 | TRBD2 | TGTGCCAGCAGCTTAAGGGGGACTAGCGGGGGGCCCCAGAGGAACGAGCAGTACTTC | CASSLRGTSGGPQRNEQYF
once | 15 | TRBJ2-7 | TRBV7-6 | TRBD1 | TGTGCCAGCAGCCCCGGGACAGCCACCTCCTACGAGCAGTACTTC | CASSPGTATSYEQYF
NA | 14 | TRBJ1-1 | TRBV5-1 | TRBD1 | TGCGCCAGCAGCCCCGGGACAGCGAGCACTGAAGCTTTCTTT | CASSPGTASTEAFF
once | 15 | TRBJ2-2 | TRBV5-1 | TRBD2 | TGCGCCAGCAGGCCTCTAGCGGGGGCCACCGGGGAGCTGTTTTTT | CASRPLAGATGELFF
few | 13 | TRBJ1-2 | TRBV30 | TRBD1 | TGTGCCTGGAGTGTGACAGGGGTGTTTGGCTACACCTTC | CAWSVTGVFGYTF
once | 13 | TRBJ1-2 | TRBV10-3 | NA | TGTGCCATCCGGGACACTACTAACTATGGCTACACCTTC | CAIRDTTNYGYTF
few | 16 | TRBJ1-1 | TRBV12-5 | TRBD1 | TGTGCTAGTGGTTTGGCCCGGGACAGTAAGAACACTGAAGCTTTCTTT | CASGLARDSKNTEAFF
NA | 13 | TRBJ2-7 | TRBV7-8 | NA | TGTGCCAGCAGCTCCCGACTAGACTACGAGCAGTACTTC | CASSSRLDYEQYF
NA | 13 | TRBJ1-1 | TRBV19 | NA | TGTGCCAGTAGTCCCAATCCGGGGGCTGAAGCTTTCTTT | CASSPNPGAEAFF
few | 16 | TRBJ2-1 | TRBV11-2 | NA | TGTGCCAGCAGCTTTAGAGGGGGTCGAGCCTACAATGAGCAGTTCTTC | CASSFRGGRAYNEQFF
NA | 16 | TRBJ1-2 | TRBV9 | TRBD1 | TGTGCCAGCAGCAGAGACACCGACCCAAACAGGGGAGGCTACACCTTC | CASSRDTDPNRGGYTF
NA | 13 | TRBJ1-4 | TRBV7-2 | NA | TGTGCCAGCAGCTTAGCTGCGGATGAAAAACTGTTTTTT | CASSLAADEKLFF
NA | 15 | TRBJ2-6 | TRBV7-3 | NA | TGTGCCAGCAGCTCTAAGACAACTGGGGCCAACGTCCTGACTTTC | CASSSKTTGANVLTF
NA | 16 | TRBJ1-4 | TRBV12-5 | TRBD1 | TGTGCTAGTGGTTTGGGGGACAGGTTGAATGGAGAAAAACTGTTTTTT | CASGLGDRLNGEKLFF
once | 15 | TRBJ2-5 | TRBV4-1 | NA | TGCGCCAGCAGCCAAGATGCACGTGTTGGCGAGACCCAGTACTTC | CASSQDARVGETQYF
NA | 12 | TRBJ1-2 | TRBV7-9 | TRBD1 | TGTGCCAGCAGCTTAGAGGGACAGGGGTGGACCTTC | CASSLEGQGWTF
NA | 15 | TRBJ2-1 | TRBV13 | NA | TGTGCCAGCAGCCACAATGATGACTCCTACAATGAGCAGTTCTTC | CASSHNDDSYNEQFF
once | 13 | TRBJ2-7 | TRBV9 | NA | TGTGCCAGCAGCGTAATCCCTGACAACGAGCAGTACTTC | CASSVIPDNEQYF
NA | 13 | TRBJ1-2 | TRBV19 | TRBD1 | TGTGCCAGTAGCGATCAGGGGGCCTATGGCTACACCTTC | CASSDQGAYGYTF
once | 16 | TRBJ1-4 | TRBV19 | NA | TGTGCCAGTAGTATAGACTCAGGGAGGACTAATGAAAAACTGTTTTTT | CASSIDSGRTNEKLFF
NA | 15 | TRBJ1-1 | TRBV11-2 | NA | TGTGCCAGCAGCCCACTGGGACTTCTGAACACTGAAGCTTTCTTT | CASSPLGLLNTEAFF
NA | 15 | TRBJ1-2 | TRBV6-5 | NA | TGTGCCAGCAGTTACTCCGCAGGTTTGGCTTATGGCTACACCTTC | CASSYSAGLAYGYTF
NA | 13 | TRBJ1-1 | TRBV21-1 | NA | TGTGCCAGCAGCCAAAAGAGGGACACTGAAGCTTTCTTT | CASSQKRDTEAFF
once | 15 | TRBJ2-3 | TRBV24-1 | TRBD2 | TGTGCCACCTTGAGACGAAGCGGGGGCACAGATACGCAGTATTTT | CATLRRSGGTDTQYF
NA | 14 | TRBJ1-2 | TRBV4-1 | TRBD1 | TGCGCCAGCAGCCAAACAGGGGTCTACCGAGGCTACACCTTC | CASSQTGVYRGYTF
NA | 16 | TRBJ2-1 | TRBV24-1 | NA | TGTGCCACCAGTGATTTGGACGGGAGAAGTTACAATGAGCAGTTCTTC | CATSDLDGRSYNEQFF
NA | 16 | TRBJ1-6 | TRBV2 | TRBD1 | TGTGCCAGCAGCCTCACACAGGGGGCGAAGGGGTCACCCCTCCACTTT | CASSLTQGAKGSPLHF
NA | 15 | TRBJ1-2 | TRBV6-6 | NA | TGTGCCAGCAGTTCCTCTAGGGGGGGGCCATATGGCTACACCTTC | CASSSSRGGPYGYTF